Given below is one T cell receptor (beta chain) in context. The antigen remains unidentified. Germline CDR1 is MNHEY and CDR2 is SVGEGT. Trimming at V came to 8 bases and at J to 9 bases, leaving 16 bases not matched to a gene. The length of the CDR3 is 16 residues. This record comes from a study of T cells in Graves' hyperthyroidism and ophthalmopathy. Study-level findings and limits: Most thyroid clonotypes with frequency above 0.001 were detected in blood.

Regions amplified from RNA transcripts were the TCR beta CDR3 regions. Researchers ran a first-round RT-PCR on the TCR CDR3 using the HTBI primer set. TCRdb re-called the multiplex PCR reads through MiXCR, storing one row per CDR3 protein. The sample has around 600,000 distinct CDR3 sequences; around 14% are singletons. This chain links TRBV6-2 or TRBV6-3 with TRBJ2-2, with 9 bases identical to TRBD2. The sequencing input was blood. This TCR came from a woman in her 30s with Graves' hyperthyroidism. CDR3 DNA: TGTGCCAGCGCAATTCTTTCGGCGGGAGGGCCCCGGGAGCTGTTTTTT. Translation: CASAILSAGGPRELFF.